The clone carrying this T cell receptor beta chain was observed a few times. The antigen remains undetermined. This sample is drawn from a study of post-analysis software for immune sequencing data. Overall study findings and caveats: TRBV5-6, TRBV5-1 and TRBV20-1 belonged to a set of a handful of TRBV segments that were more frequent in patients than controls. The study found significantly lower normalized Chao1 diversity in multiple sclerosis patients than in controls.

The CDR3 length is 16 residues. Germline V gives CDR1 LGHNA, CDR2 YSLEER. The V gene end was trimmed by 0 bases and the J gene end by 3 bases; junction bases not matched to a gene: 8. Prepared libraries of TCR beta cDNA carried unique molecular identifiers. About 540,000 cDNA molecules were obtained from about 0.98 to 11 million T cells. TCRdb passed the PCR reads through MiXCR, listing each CDR3 protein once. This table holds roughly 730,000 distinct CDR3 sequences, just under 30% found once. The rearrangement uses TRBV4-3 and TRBJ2-7, with 7 bases that match TRBD2. The clonotype comes from a girl aged 10 to 17 with multiple sclerosis. The sample consisted of blood. This CDR3 reads CASSQDLPSGLYEQYF. The DNA for the CDR3 is TGCGCCAGCAGCCAAGATCTGCCTAGCGGTCTCTACGAGCAGTACTTC.